The sample holds many counts of the clone carrying this T cell receptor (beta chain). Its specificity is not known. The data belong to a study of T cells in Graves' hyperthyroidism and ophthalmopathy. General observations from the study: Stable hyperthyroidism was told apart from ophthalmopathy by a model built on 13 V-J features.

V was trimmed by 5 bases and J by 7 bases, leaving 12 bases between them. The length of the CDR3 is 13 residues. Germline CDR1 is SGHTA and CDR2 is FQGNSA. Amplification of TCR beta CDR3 regions used RNA as the template. The HTBI primer set drove a first-round RT-PCR of the TCR CDR3. A single record per CDR3 protein comes from TCRdb applying MiXCR to the multiplex PCR reads. Of about 560,000 distinct CDR3 sequences detected, 13% to 15% appear once; the ten largest clones hold 11% to 15%. The clonotype was recovered from a woman aged 40 to 50 with Graves' hyperthyroidism. J is TRBJ2-1 and V is TRBV7-2; no definite D call. Sequences were obtained from blood. The CDR3 loop reads CASSPQAANEQFF. The DNA of the CDR3 is TGTGCCAGCAGCCCTCAGGCGGCAAATGAGCAGTTCTTC.